This TCR beta chain emerged from a study of blood T cell repertoires in COVID-19 (dated by TCRdb to about 2020). With respect to the entire study: Samples from collaborators originated in the United States, Italy and Spain and spanned both the acute and convalescent phases of COVID-19. A de-identified subject ID, COVID-19 status, age in years and sex were almost always included in the sample metadata. Where available, HLA class I and class II types were obtained from metadata supplied by the sample provider rather than from assay-based typing. The samples were drawn from two sources: the first 160 participants of the ongoing ImmuneRACE study, and 1,000 to 1,500 subjects contributed by 6 global collaborators. The dataset comprised deeply sampled blood TCRbeta repertoires from subjects exposed to, actively infected with, or recovered from COVID-19. The repertoires were released in a freely available public database meant as a resource for research on the immune response to SARS-CoV-2. The material from the prospective study consisted of cDNA or gDNA derived from T cells, B-cell-depleted T cells, or PBMCs. Study-wide findings and limitations: The amount of clinical and demographic metadata varied by source and participant and was provided uncurated.

Remarks on this clone: The antigen it binds to is not known. Qualities for individual bases were not recorded, and no much larger clone is one base off.

From the cysteine up to the phenylalanine, the CDR3 has a length of 15 residues. Only CDR3 DNA is held: 45 bases, read in frame from base 1. V was cut back by 3 bases and J by 6 bases, leaving a gap of 17 bases between them. CDR1 and CDR2 were assigned from the germline V gene as SGHNT and YENEEA. TCRbeta CDR3 regions were amplified from genomic DNA by means of the immunoSEQ Assay, a bias-controlled multiplex PCR. The published analysis was carried out like this. The number of nucleated cells in each sample was estimated by amplification of reference gene primers within the assay. To quantify the absolute abundance of each unique TCRbeta CDR3 rearrangement, sequence reads were collapsed and filtered. Productive Simpson clonality was computed per sample as the square root of Simpson's diversity index over productive rearrangements. The table comes from immuneACCESS by way of TCRdb, which keeps in-frame sequences with V and J called. Part of the clones is missing from these tables; in studies checked, under half for an unresolved V gene and the rest for unknown reasons. V and J calls and clone size are given by that table; D and trimming were obtained from the DNA. The sample table contains roughly 100,000 clones; only one count was recorded for roughly nine tenths of them. The leading ten clones occupy around 15% of the sample.

The collaborating institutions used their own protocols to collect whole blood in K2EDTA tubes. For TCRbeta analysis, collaborator samples were shipped as frozen whole blood, as isolated PBMCs, or as DNA extracted from either sample type. The source material was peripheral blood. This TCR was sampled from a man over 45 with acute or convalescent COVID-19. The chain joins TRBV11-3 to TRBJ1-1; D gene: possibly TRBD1, on 5 matching bases. The CDR3 is CASSFPWGREAEAFF. The DNA sequence follows: TGTGCCAGCAGCTTCCCTTGGGGCAGGGAGGCTGAAGCTTTCTTT.